The rows below give T cell receptor beta chains drawn from one sample of a study of cytomegalovirus exposure and HLA in healthy donors. Here immunoSEQ multiplex PCR was the method, and the copy in TCRdb shows in-frame clones only, minus some. This table has some 120,000 clones, less than 85% appearing once. The sequenced material came from PBMCs. These receptors originate from a man aged 18 to 30 in good health and CMV-seropositive. The CDR3 runs from the conserved cysteine through the conserved F or W. The D gene is left open where the match is weak. Not every row has a clone size; where given, it reads once, few, many or a size class.

NA	TRBV5-6	TRBJ1-2	TRBD1	CASSLGTGGYVGYTF	TGTGCCAGCAGCTTGGGGACAGGGGGTTATGTCGGCTACACCTTC
NA	TRBV6-4	TRBJ2-3	NA	CAPPDTQYF	TGTGCCCCTCCGGATACGCAGTATTTT
NA	TRBV28	TRBJ1-5	NA	CASRVRGDGQPQHF	TGTGCCAGCAGGGTAAGGGGTGATGGTCAGCCCCAGCATTTT
NA	TRBV7-3	TRBJ2-3	TRBD2	CASSQRGGFTDTQYF	TGTGCCAGCAGCCAGCGGGGGGGGTTCACAGATACGCAGTATTTT
NA	TRBV20-1	TRBJ2-7	NA	CSATQTYEQYF	TGCAGTGCTACCCAGACCTACGAGCAGTACTTC
NA	TRBV27	TRBJ1-6	TRBD1	CASSEDRGISPLHF	TGTGCCAGCAGTGAGGACAGGGGGATTTCACCCCTCCACTTT
NA	TRBV9	TRBJ2-3	TRBD2	CASSYSTSVDTQYF	TGTGCCAGCAGTTACTCGACTAGCGTGGATACGCAGTATTTT
NA	TRBV5-6	TRBJ1-3	NA	CASSFLTGSPGNTIYF	TGTGCCAGCAGCTTTCTCACAGGGAGCCCTGGAAACACCATATATTTT
NA	TRBV11-1	TRBJ2-2	TRBD1	CASSSPGTGGTGELFF	TGTGCCAGCAGCTCACCCGGGACAGGGGGCACCGGGGAGCTGTTTTTT
NA	TRBV19	TRBJ1-6	NA	CASSTATGSNSPLHF	TGTGCCAGTAGTACGGCGACAGGCAGCAATTCACCCCTCCACTTT
NA	TRBV5-1	TRBJ2-5	NA	CASSLGGEIQETQYF	TGCGCCAGCAGCTTGGGCGGGGAAATCCAAGAGACCCAGTACTTC
NA	TRBV10-3	TRBJ2-1	TRBD2	CAISGGAVNEQFF	TGTGCCATCAGCGGGGGGGCTGTGAATGAGCAGTTCTTC
NA	TRBV9	TRBJ1-5	NA	CASSVAGHQPQHF	TGTGCCAGCAGCGTGGCAGGTCATCAGCCCCAGCATTTT
few	TRBV5-6	TRBJ2-3	NA	CASSLLAGWGTDTQYF	TGTGCCAGCAGCTTGTTGGCAGGGTGGGGCACAGATACGCAGTATTTT
NA	TRBV27	TRBJ2-3	TRBD2	CASSLRLAGGPADTQYF	TGTGCCAGCAGCTTGAGACTAGCGGGGGGGCCGGCAGATACGCAGTATTTT
few	TRBV6-1	TRBJ2-7	NA	CASSEDVGSPSYEQYF	TGTGCCAGCAGTGAAGATGTCGGGTCCCCCTCCTACGAGCAGTACTTC
few	TRBV5-1	TRBJ1-1	TRBD1	CASSLGTDTEAFF	TGCGCCAGCAGCTTAGGGACAGACACTGAAGCTTTCTTT
few	TRBV5-6	TRBJ1-2	TRBD1	CASSLGAGGNGYTF	TGTGCCAGCAGCCTTGGAGCAGGGGGAAATGGCTACACCTTC
NA	TRBV19	TRBJ1-1	NA	CASSRAGGNAEAFF	TGTGCCAGCTCCCGTGCCGGGGGGAACGCTGAAGCTTTCTTT
NA	TRBV19	TRBJ2-2	NA	CASSVGTRANTGELFF	TGTGCCAGTAGTGTAGGAACCAGGGCGAACACCGGGGAGCTGTTTTTT
NA	TRBV7-6	TRBJ2-7	TRBD2	CASTPTSVHEQYF	TGTGCCAGCACCCCTACTAGCGTACACGAGCAGTACTTC
NA	TRBV4-1	TRBJ2-7	TRBD1	CASSHHGTATAYEQYF	TGCGCCAGCAGCCACCACGGGACAGCGACTGCCTACGAGCAGTACTTC
NA	TRBV19	TRBJ2-7	TRBD1	CASSTGGKTYEQYF	TGTGCCAGTAGCACAGGGGGCAAAACCTACGAGCAGTACTTC
NA	TRBV5-6	TRBJ1-1	NA	CASSLGELRRAFF	TGTGCCAGCAGCTTGGGGGAGCTTCGACGGGCTTTCTTT
NA	TRBV15	TRBJ1-3	NA	CATSRDLASGNTIYF	TGTGCCACCAGCAGAGATCTGGCCTCTGGAAACACCATATATTTT
once	TRBV9	TRBJ2-5	TRBD2	CASSSSGGQGETQYF	TGTGCCAGCTCTTCGTCGGGGGGGCAAGGAGAGACCCAGTACTTC
few	TRBV11-2	TRBJ2-3	NA	CASSNLLVPQYF	TGTGCCAGCAGCAACCTACTAGTTCCGCAGTATTTT
NA	TRBV7-8	TRBJ2-1	TRBD2	CASSSRLADNEQFF	TGTGCCAGCAGCTCTAGACTAGCGGACAATGAGCAGTTCTTC
NA	TRBV7-8	TRBJ1-6	NA	CASSLDRDGSPLHF	TGTGCCAGCAGCTTAGACAGGGACGGGTCACCCCTCCACTTT
NA	TRBV7-8	TRBJ1-2	NA	CASSLEPGSATF	TGTGCCAGCAGCTTAGAACCAGGGTCGGCCACCTTC
NA	TRBV5-1	TRBJ2-1	NA	CASSLDVSEQFF	TGCGCCAGCAGCTTGGACGTGAGTGAGCAGTTCTTC
NA	TRBV5-6	TRBJ2-7	TRBD2	CASRERGLSYEQYF	TGTGCCAGCAGGGAGCGGGGTTTGTCCTACGAGCAGTACTTC
NA	TRBV6-1	TRBJ1-2	NA	CASSEIVGQNYGYTF	TGTGCCAGCAGTGAGATCGTTGGCCAGAACTATGGCTACACCTTC
NA	TRBV27	TRBJ2-7	TRBD2	CASSLSLAGRSSYEQYF	TGTGCCAGCAGTTTATCGCTAGCGGGGAGGAGCTCCTACGAGCAGTACTTC
NA	TRBV5-1	TRBJ2-7	NA	CASSLGQAREQYF	TGCGCCAGCAGCTTGGGGCAGGCCCGCGAGCAGTACTTC
NA	TRBV18	TRBJ2-3	NA	CASSPPSTDTQYF	TGTGCCAGCTCACCTCCTAGCACAGATACGCAGTATTTT